This T cell receptor (beta chain) came from a study of blood T cell repertoires in COVID-19. Overall study context: T cells, B-cell-depleted T cells, or PBMCs provided the cDNA or gDNA that served as material.

The Seattle patients joined while their infection was active and were tracked longitudinally afterward. Between the trimmed V and J ends, which lost 5 bases and 8 bases, there was a span of 18 bases. Germline CDR1 reads SEHNR; CDR2 reads FQNEAQ (reference sequence). CDR3 length: 15 residues. Authors' data handling: Scientists estimated how many nucleated cells there were by amplifying reference gene primers. Only in-frame clones appear in the TCRdb table, and some are missing; sequencing was by immunoSEQ multiplex PCR. The V and J calls and the clone size are those of that table, but D and trimming were determined from the DNA. Among a few hundred thousand clones, 88% were seen once, and the ten largest hold about a tenth.

J is TRBJ1-4 and V is TRBV7-9, with a weak D call TRBD1 (5 bases). This clonotype originated in a woman in her 70s with COVID-19, enrolled during active disease. The sequenced sample was peripheral blood. In DNA form, the CDR3 reads TGTGCCAGCAGCCCCAGAGGGACTGTGGAGGAAAAACTGTTTTTT. Residues: CASSPRGTVEEKLFF. Full variable domain (outside the CDR3, taken from reference TRBV7-9 and TRBJ1-4): DTGVSQNPRHKITKRGQNVTFRCDPISEHNRLYWYRQTLGQGPEFLTYFQNEAQLEKSRLLSDRFSAERPKGSFSTLEIQRTEQGDSAMYLCASSPRGTVEEKLFFGSGTQLSVL.